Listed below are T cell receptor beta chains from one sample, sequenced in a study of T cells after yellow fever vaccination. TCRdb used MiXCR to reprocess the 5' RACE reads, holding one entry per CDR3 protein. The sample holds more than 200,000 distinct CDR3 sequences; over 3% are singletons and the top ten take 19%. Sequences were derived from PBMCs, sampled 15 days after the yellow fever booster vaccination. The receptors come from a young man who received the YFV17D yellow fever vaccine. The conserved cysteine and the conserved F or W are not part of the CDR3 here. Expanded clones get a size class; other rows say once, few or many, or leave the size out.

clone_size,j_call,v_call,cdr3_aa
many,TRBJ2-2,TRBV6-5,ASSYSRSTGELF
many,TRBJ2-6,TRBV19,ASSTPDRGTSPGANVLT
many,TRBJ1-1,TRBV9,ASSVDPSWLDTEAF
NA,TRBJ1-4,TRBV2,ASSRTGPNEKLF
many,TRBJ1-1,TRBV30,AWSGEGYTEAF
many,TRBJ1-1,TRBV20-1,SARVIEMNTEAF
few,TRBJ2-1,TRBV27,ASSPLVGGGSLNEQF
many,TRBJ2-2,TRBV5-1,ASSLRSGELF
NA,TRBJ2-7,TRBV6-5,ASSYSTSVTGWPYEQY
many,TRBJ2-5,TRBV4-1,ASSQDPMGETQY
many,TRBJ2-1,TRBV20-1,SASVGGEYNEQF
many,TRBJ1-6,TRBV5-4,ASSQGQSNSPLH
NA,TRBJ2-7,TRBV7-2,ASSLGTGGGYEQY